Here is one T cell receptor beta chain with its context. The target antigen is unknown. Data came from immunoSEQ multiplex PCR; TCRdb stores just in-frame clones and leaves some out. This sample has 2 million to 2.5 million clones, with approximately 95% found just once. The sample is drawn from a study of shared clonotypes between healthy human individuals. Trimming removed 5 bases at V and 1 base at J, with 14 bases between. Germline assignment: CDR1 SNHLY and CDR2 FYNNEI. The CDR3 spans 15 residues. Study observations and caveats: With a handful of donors compared, around 4.7% of naive CD4 clonotypes were shared. Richness estimates generally favored naive over memory subsets. In having few donors, the study represented limited genetic and exposure-history diversity. Clonotype sharing among donors, it was expected, would be affected by sequencing depth.

The sequenced sample was naive CD4+ T cells sorted from blood. Subset here: CD45RA+ positively selected. V is TRBV2 and J is TRBJ1-1; D remains unclear. This receptor was identified in a man between 18 and 35 years old in good health. The CDR3 loop is CASSRLAAANTEAFF. CDR3 bases: TGTGCCAGCAGTCGACTGGCAGCGGCGAACACTGAAGCTTTCTTT.